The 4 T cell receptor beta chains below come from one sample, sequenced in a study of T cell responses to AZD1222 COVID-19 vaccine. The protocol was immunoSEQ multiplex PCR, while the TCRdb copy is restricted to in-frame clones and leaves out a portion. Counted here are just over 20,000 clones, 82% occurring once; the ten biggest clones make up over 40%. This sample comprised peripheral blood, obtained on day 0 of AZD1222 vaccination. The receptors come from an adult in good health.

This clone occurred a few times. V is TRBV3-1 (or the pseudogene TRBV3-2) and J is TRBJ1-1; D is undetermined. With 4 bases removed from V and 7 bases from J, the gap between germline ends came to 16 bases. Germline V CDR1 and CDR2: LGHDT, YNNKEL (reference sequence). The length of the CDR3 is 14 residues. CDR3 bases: TGTGCCAGCAGCCCTTTCCCGGGGTGGAATGAAGCTTTCTTT. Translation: CASSPFPGWNEAFF.

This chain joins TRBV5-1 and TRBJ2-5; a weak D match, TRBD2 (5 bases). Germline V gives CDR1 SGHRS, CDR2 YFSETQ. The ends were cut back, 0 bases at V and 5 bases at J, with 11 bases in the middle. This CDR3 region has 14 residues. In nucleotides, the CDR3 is TGCGCCAGCAGCTTGGGGGGAAGGAGGGAGACCCAGTACTTC. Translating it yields CASSLGGRRETQYF.

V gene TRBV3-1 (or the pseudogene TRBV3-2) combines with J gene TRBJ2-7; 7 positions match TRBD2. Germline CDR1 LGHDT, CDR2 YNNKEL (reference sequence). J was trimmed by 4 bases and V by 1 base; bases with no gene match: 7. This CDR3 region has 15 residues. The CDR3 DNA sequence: TGTGCCAGCAGCCAAGCCAGCGGGGTTTTTTACGAGCAGTACTTC. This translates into CASSQASGVFYEQYF.

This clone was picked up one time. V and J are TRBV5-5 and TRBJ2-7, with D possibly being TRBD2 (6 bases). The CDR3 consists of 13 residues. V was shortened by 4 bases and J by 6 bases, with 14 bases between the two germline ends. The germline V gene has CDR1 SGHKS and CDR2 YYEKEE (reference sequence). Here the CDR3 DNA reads TGTGCCAGCAGCGTTGGGACTCAAGCCGAGCAGTACTTC. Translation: CASSVGTQAEQYF.